The 10 T cell receptor beta chains given below trace back to one sample, sequenced in a study of blood T cell repertoires in COVID-19. The data were produced by immunoSEQ multiplex PCR, yet TCRdb's version contains in-frame clones alone and is incomplete. The sample lists 250,000 to 300,000 clones; 89% were seen once. The material sequenced was peripheral blood. The receptors stem from a man aged 45 to 65 with acute or convalescent COVID-19.

The chain carries TRBV7-6 and TRBJ2-2; 14 nucleotides align to TRBD2. This CDR3 contains 18 residues. Germline V CDR1 and CDR2: SGHVS, FNYEAQ. The junction had 9 bases not matched to a gene; V was cut back by 4 bases and J by 5 bases. CDR3 residues: CASSSPGGLAGATGELFF. The CDR3 DNA reads as TGTGCCAGCAGCTCTCCGGGGGGACTAGCGGGGGCAACCGGGGAGCTGTTTTTT.

The chain couples TRBV24-1 to TRBJ2-7, with 7 bases identical to TRBD1. Per germline, CDR1 KGHDR and CDR2 SFDVKD. The CDR3 covers 13 residues. V trimming: 3 bases; J trimming: 5 bases; junction bases outside the gene matches: 3. In DNA, the CDR3 is TGTGCCACCAGTGATGGGCAGGGGGACGAGCAGTACTTC. Protein: CATSDGQGDEQYF.

The rearrangement links TRBV18 to TRBJ2-1; 9 bases align to TRBD2. Germline loops: CDR1 KGHSH, CDR2 LQKENI. The CDR3 runs to 15 residues. The trim removed 4 bases at V and 4 bases at J, leaving 5 bases unmatched. The CDR3 bases are TGTGCCAGCTCACAGCTAGCGGGGAAATACAATGAGCAGTTCTTC. It encodes CASSQLAGKYNEQFF.

This chain links TRBV10-1 with TRBJ2-1; maybe TRBD2 (5 bases). Per the germline V gene, CDR1 is WNHNN and CDR2 is SYGVQD (reference sequence). V was shortened by 3 bases and J by 6 bases, with 12 bases between the two germline ends. This CDR3 is 14 amino acids long. CDR3 nucleotide sequence: TGCGCCAGCAGTGAAGGGCTAGCCCTCAATGAGCAGTTCTTC. Its protein is CASSEGLALNEQFF.

The chain has TRBV27 and TRBJ1-2, with 8 bases that match TRBD1. J gave up 11 bases and V 0 bases, and 11 bases lay outside the gene matches. The CDR3 totals 15 residues. Germline V gives CDR1 MNHEY, CDR2 SMNVEV (reference sequence). As DNA, the CDR3 is TGTGCCAGCAGTTTATCCCCCTCGCAGGGGGCAGGTTACACCTTC. Its protein is CASSLSPSQGAGYTF.

J is TRBJ2-7 and V is TRBV9, with TRBD1 matching over 9 bases. The V gene's germline CDR1 is SGDLS and CDR2 YYNGEE. The CDR3 is made up of 14 amino acids. Losses at the gene ends were 3 bases for V and 4 bases for J; bases not matched to a gene: 5. The CDR3 protein is CASSGPGTGYEQYF. In nucleotides, the CDR3 is TGTGCCAGCAGCGGTCCCGGGACAGGGTACGAGCAGTACTTC.

The V call is TRBV7-9, the J call TRBJ1-2; 7 bases match TRBD1. With 3 bases clipped from V and 2 bases from J, the junction kept 6 bases outside the gene matches. The CDR3 is 15 residues long. Germline V CDR1 and CDR2: SEHNR, FQNEAQ (reference sequence). The CDR3 nucleotides are TGTGCCAGCAGCTTCCCTGACAGGGCCAACTATGGCTACACCTTC. Amino acid sequence: CASSFPDRANYGYTF.

The chain uses TRBV28 and TRBJ1-1; D gene ambiguous. The germline gives CDR1 MDHEN, CDR2 SYDVKM. CDR3 length equals 14 residues. Deletions cut 3 bases from V and 4 bases from J, with 12 bases between. CDR3 in amino acids: CASSLAFASTEAFF. The CDR3 bases are TGTGCCAGCAGTTTGGCTTTTGCTAGCACTGAAGCTTTCTTT.

V gene TRBV7-9 combines with J gene TRBJ1-6; TRBD1 matches at 9 bases. In germline, CDR1 is SEHNR, CDR2 FQNEAQ (reference sequence). The CDR3 has 15 residues. J was trimmed by 7 bases and V by 5 bases; bases with no gene match: 6. The CDR3 DNA reads TGTGCCAGCAGCACATACAGGGGGCAGAATTCACCCCTCCACTTT. Translating gives CASSTYRGQNSPLHF. Combining the CDR3 with reference TRBV7-9 and TRBJ1-6 gives the whole variable domain DTGVSQNPRHKITKRGQNVTFRCDPISEHNRLYWYRQTLGQGPEFLTYFQNEAQLEKSRLLSDRFSAERPKGSFSTLEIQRTEQGDSAMYLCASSTYRGQNSPLHFGNGTRLTVT.

Here the CDR3 reads CASSLGWDRKNSPLHF. CDR3 nucleotides: TGTGCCAGCAGCTTAGGGTGGGACAGGAAGAATTCACCCCTCCACTTT. The V gene is TRBV11-2, the J gene TRBJ1-6; 8 bases agree with TRBD1. Germline V gene sequence: CDR1 SGHAT, CDR2 FQNNGV. Losses at the gene ends were 1 base for V and 7 bases for J; bases not matched to a gene: 6. The CDR3 covers 16 residues.